The rows below give T cell receptor beta chains drawn from one sample of a study of blood T cell repertoires in COVID-19. Assay: immunoSEQ multiplex PCR; the TCRdb copy retains only in-frame clones and omits some. The table shows 200,000 to 250,000 clones, with more than 80% occurring only once. Sequencing was done on a sample of peripheral blood. These receptors came from a human donor in a cohort sampled during active COVID-19. Both conserved end residues are part of each CDR3. Each record gives: D gene, J gene, clone size, V gene, CDR3 protein, CDR3 DNA. The D gene is left open where the match is weak. Clone size is not always given. Where it is, it says once, few, many or a class for expanded clones.

D gene: NA; J gene: TRBJ2-2; clone size: once; V gene: TRBV24-1; CDR3 protein: CATSDLGGSNTGELFF; CDR3 DNA: TGTGCCACCAGTGATTTGGGGGGGAGTAACACCGGGGAGCTGTTTTTT
D gene: TRBD2; J gene: TRBJ2-7; clone size: NA; V gene: TRBV6-5; CDR3 protein: CASARGGTYEQYF; CDR3 DNA: TGTGCCAGCGCCCGCGGGGGTACCTACGAGCAGTACTTC
D gene: NA; J gene: TRBJ2-5; clone size: NA; V gene: TRBV3-1/TRBV3-2; CDR3 protein: CASRPRAVQETQYF; CDR3 DNA: TGTGCCAGCAGACCGAGGGCAGTACAAGAGACCCAGTACTTC
D gene: TRBD2; J gene: TRBJ2-4; clone size: NA; V gene: TRBV7-2; CDR3 protein: CASSLVLMGGRELKNIQYF; CDR3 DNA: TGTGCCAGCAGCTTAGTGTTAATGGGCGGGAGAGAGTTAAAAAACATTCAGTACTTC
D gene: TRBD1; J gene: TRBJ1-2; clone size: NA; V gene: TRBV5-1; CDR3 protein: CASSLGQGDYGYTF; CDR3 DNA: TGCGCCAGCAGCCTGGGACAGGGTGACTATGGCTACACCTTC
D gene: TRBD1; J gene: TRBJ1-2; clone size: NA; V gene: TRBV5-6; CDR3 protein: CASSRTGLDYGYTF; CDR3 DNA: TGTGCCAGCAGCCGGACAGGGCTTGACTATGGCTACACCTTC
D gene: NA; J gene: TRBJ2-1; clone size: NA; V gene: TRBV19; CDR3 protein: CASSIAGEAYNEQFF; CDR3 DNA: TGTGCCAGTAGTATTGCCGGGGAGGCCTACAATGAGCAGTTCTTC
D gene: NA; J gene: TRBJ2-6; clone size: NA; V gene: TRBV6-4; CDR3 protein: CASSLSYSSGANVLTF; CDR3 DNA: TGTGCCAGCAGTCTGTCTTACAGCTCTGGGGCCAACGTCCTGACTTTC
D gene: TRBD1; J gene: TRBJ1-1; clone size: NA; V gene: TRBV5-1; CDR3 protein: CASSLEAGGRAEAFF; CDR3 DNA: TGCGCCAGCAGCTTGGAGGCAGGGGGCAGGGCTGAAGCTTTCTTT
D gene: NA; J gene: TRBJ2-2; clone size: NA; V gene: TRBV28; CDR3 protein: CASSFIRGTNTGELFF; CDR3 DNA: TGTGCCAGCAGTTTCATTAGAGGGACGAACACCGGGGAGCTGTTTTTT
D gene: NA; J gene: TRBJ2-5; clone size: NA; V gene: TRBV6-1; CDR3 protein: CASSLYGREDETQYF; CDR3 DNA: TGTGCCAGCAGCCTTTATGGCAGGGAGGATGAGACCCAGTACTTC